The entry below describes one TCR beta chain. These data originate in a study of immune cell composition in non-small cell lung cancer. Normal lung was sampled as far from the tumour as possible, at least 3 cm. Frozen unsorted single-cell suspensions supplied the genomic DNA. Measured with immunoSEQ multiplex PCR; TCRdb has only the in-frame clones, and not every one. In the table there are 1,700 or so clones, 79% of which are singletons. The V gene end was trimmed by 4 bases and the J gene end by 0 bases; junction bases not matched to a gene: 1. Germline lookup yields CDR1 LNHDA and CDR2 SQIVND (reference sequence). This CDR3 region has 15 residues.

The receptor was derived from a human donor with non-small cell lung cancer. Source material: non-adjacent lung tissue. The rearrangement links TRBV19 to TRBJ2-1, with 9 bases matching TRBD2. CDR3 protein: CASSSGGASYNEQFF. Written as DNA, the CDR3 is TGTGCCAGTAGTAGCGGGGGGGCCTCCTACAATGAGCAGTTCTTC.